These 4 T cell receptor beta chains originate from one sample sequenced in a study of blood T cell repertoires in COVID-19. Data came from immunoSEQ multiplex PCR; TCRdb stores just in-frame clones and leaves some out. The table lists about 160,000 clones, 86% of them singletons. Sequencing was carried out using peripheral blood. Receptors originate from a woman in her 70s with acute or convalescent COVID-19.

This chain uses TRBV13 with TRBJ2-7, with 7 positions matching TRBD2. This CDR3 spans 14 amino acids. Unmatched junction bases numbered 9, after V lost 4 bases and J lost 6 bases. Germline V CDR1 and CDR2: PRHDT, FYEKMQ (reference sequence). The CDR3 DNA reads TGTGCCAGCAGCTCTAGGGAGCGGGGTTCCGAGCAGTACTTC. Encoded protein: CASSSRERGSEQYF.

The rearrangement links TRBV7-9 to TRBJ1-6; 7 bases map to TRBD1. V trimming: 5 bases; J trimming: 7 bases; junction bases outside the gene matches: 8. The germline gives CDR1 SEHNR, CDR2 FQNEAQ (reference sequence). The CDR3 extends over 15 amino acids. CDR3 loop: CASSLRDSRNSPLHF. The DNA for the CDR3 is TGTGCCAGCAGCCTCCGGGACAGCCGAAATTCACCCCTCCACTTT.

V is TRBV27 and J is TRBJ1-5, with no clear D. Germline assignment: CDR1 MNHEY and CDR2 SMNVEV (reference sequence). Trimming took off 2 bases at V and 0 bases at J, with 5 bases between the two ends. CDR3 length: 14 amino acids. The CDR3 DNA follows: TGTGCCAGCAGTTTAGAGTCTAGCAATCAGCCCCAGCATTTT. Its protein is CASSLESSNQPQHF.

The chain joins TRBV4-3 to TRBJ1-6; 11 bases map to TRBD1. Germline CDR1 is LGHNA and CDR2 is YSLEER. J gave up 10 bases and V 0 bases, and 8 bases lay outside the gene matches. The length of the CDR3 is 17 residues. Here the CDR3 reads CASSQDWAGTGGSPLHF. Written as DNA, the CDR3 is TGCGCCAGCAGCCAAGATTGGGCAGGGACAGGGGGGTCACCCCTCCACTTT.